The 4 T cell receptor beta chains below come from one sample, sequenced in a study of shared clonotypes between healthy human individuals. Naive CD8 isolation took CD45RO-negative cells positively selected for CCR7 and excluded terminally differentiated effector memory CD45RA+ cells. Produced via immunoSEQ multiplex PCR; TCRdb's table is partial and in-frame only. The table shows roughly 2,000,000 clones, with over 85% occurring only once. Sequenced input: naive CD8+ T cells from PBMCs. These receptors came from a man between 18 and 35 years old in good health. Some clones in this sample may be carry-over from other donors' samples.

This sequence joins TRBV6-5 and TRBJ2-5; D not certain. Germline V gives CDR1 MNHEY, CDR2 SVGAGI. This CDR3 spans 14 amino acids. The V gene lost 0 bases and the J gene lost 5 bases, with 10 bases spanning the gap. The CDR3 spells CASSYSGPAETQYF. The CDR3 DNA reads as TGTGCCAGCAGTTACTCGGGCCCCGCCGAGACCCAGTACTTC.

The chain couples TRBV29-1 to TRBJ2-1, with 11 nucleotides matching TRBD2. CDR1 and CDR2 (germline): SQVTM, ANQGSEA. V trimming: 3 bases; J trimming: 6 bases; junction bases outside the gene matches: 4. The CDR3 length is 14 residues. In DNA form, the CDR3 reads TGCAGCGTTGAGTTACTAGCGGGAGCCAATGAGCAGTTCTTC. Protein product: CSVELLAGANEQFF.

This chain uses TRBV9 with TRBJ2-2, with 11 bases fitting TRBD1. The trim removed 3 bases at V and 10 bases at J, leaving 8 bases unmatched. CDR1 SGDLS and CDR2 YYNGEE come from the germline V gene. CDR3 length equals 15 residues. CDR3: CASSAGTGGVEELFF. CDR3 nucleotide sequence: TGTGCCAGCAGCGCCGGGACAGGGGGTGTCGAGGAGCTGTTTTTT.

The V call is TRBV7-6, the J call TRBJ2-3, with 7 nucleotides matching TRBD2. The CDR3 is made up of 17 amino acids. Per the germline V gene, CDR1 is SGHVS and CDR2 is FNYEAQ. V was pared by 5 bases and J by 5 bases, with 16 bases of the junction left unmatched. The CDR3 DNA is TGTGCCAGCAGCGCCCTGGGATGGGCGGGAGTGGGAGATACGCAGTATTTT. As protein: CASSALGWAGVGDTQYF.